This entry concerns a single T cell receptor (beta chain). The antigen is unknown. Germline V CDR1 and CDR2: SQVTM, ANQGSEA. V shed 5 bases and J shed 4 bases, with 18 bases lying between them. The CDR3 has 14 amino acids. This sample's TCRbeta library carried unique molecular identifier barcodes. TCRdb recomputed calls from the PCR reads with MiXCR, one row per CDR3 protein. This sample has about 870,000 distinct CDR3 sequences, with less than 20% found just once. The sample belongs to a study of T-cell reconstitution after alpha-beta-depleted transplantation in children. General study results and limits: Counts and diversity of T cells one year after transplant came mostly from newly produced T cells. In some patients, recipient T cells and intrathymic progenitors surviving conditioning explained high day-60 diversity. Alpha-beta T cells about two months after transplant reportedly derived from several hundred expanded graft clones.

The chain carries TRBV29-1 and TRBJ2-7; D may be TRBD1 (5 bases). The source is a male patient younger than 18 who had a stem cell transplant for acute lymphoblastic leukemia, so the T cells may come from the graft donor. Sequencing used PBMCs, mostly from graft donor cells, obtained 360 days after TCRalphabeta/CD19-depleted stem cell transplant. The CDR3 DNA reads TGCAGCGTTTCCCCCCCAGGGTACACATACGAGCAGTACTTC. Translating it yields CSVSPPGYTYEQYF.